The rows below give T cell receptor beta chains drawn from one sample of a study of OX40 agonist ivuxolimab in advanced cancers. Produced via immunoSEQ multiplex PCR; TCRdb's table is partial and in-frame only. The sample has about 98,000 clones, around 90% seen once. Here the sequenced sample was CD4+ or CD8+ T cells sorted from blood, taken in a trial of the OX40 agonist ivuxolimab. The receptors originated from an adult with an advanced solid tumor such as melanoma, head and neck, liver or kidney cancer. Both conserved end residues are part of each CDR3. D genes are given only for firm matches. Rows give clone size only sometimes, using once, few, many, or a class for an expanded clone.

d_call: TRBD1
clone_size: NA
j_call: TRBJ1-4
v_call: TRBV28
cdr3_aa: CASTLAGQALSEKLFF
cdr3_nt: TGTGCCAGCACCTTAGCCGGACAGGCCCTTAGCGAAAAACTGTTTTTT

d_call: NA
clone_size: NA
j_call: TRBJ2-1
v_call: TRBV4-2
cdr3_aa: CASSQDVVVGNEQFF
cdr3_nt: TGTGCCAGCAGCCAAGATGTGGTAGTGGGCAATGAGCAGTTCTTC

d_call: NA
clone_size: NA
j_call: TRBJ1-1
v_call: TRBV9
cdr3_aa: CASSPRGNTEAFF
cdr3_nt: TGTGCCAGCAGTCCCAGGGGTAACACTGAAGCTTTCTTT

d_call: NA
clone_size: NA
j_call: TRBJ1-1
v_call: TRBV7-3
cdr3_aa: CASSLNNKNTEAFF
cdr3_nt: TGTGCCAGCAGCTTAAACAATAAGAACACTGAAGCTTTCTTT

d_call: NA
clone_size: NA
j_call: TRBJ1-2
v_call: TRBV27
cdr3_aa: CASSPSFRVEGYTF
cdr3_nt: TGTGCCAGCAGTCCCTCCTTCAGGGTGGAGGGCTACACCTTC

d_call: NA
clone_size: few
j_call: TRBJ1-2
v_call: TRBV4-2
cdr3_aa: CASSQGGTEQSGYTF
cdr3_nt: TGTGCCAGCAGCCAAGGGGGGACCGAGCAAAGTGGCTACACCTTC

d_call: NA
clone_size: NA
j_call: TRBJ2-2
v_call: TRBV2
cdr3_aa: CASGSDWAIGELFF
cdr3_nt: TGTGCCAGCGGATCGGATTGGGCTATTGGGGAGCTGTTTTTT

d_call: NA
clone_size: NA
j_call: TRBJ1-6
v_call: TRBV6-5
cdr3_aa: CASSYEVRGSPLHF
cdr3_nt: TGTGCCAGCAGTTACGAGGTCCGTGGTTCACCCCTCCACTTT

d_call: NA
clone_size: NA
j_call: TRBJ1-4
v_call: TRBV6-1
cdr3_aa: CASSEQRGSEKLFF
cdr3_nt: TGTGCCAGCAGTGAACAGAGGGGTTCCGAAAAACTGTTTTTT

d_call: NA
clone_size: NA
j_call: TRBJ2-5
v_call: TRBV5-1
cdr3_aa: CASSPWSRGGETQYF
cdr3_nt: TGCGCCAGCAGCCCCTGGTCCAGGGGGGGGGAGACCCAGTACTTC

d_call: NA
clone_size: NA
j_call: TRBJ1-1
v_call: TRBV28
cdr3_aa: CASSLEMGTEAFF
cdr3_nt: TGTGCCAGCAGTTTAGAGATGGGCACTGAAGCTTTCTTT

d_call: NA
clone_size: NA
j_call: TRBJ2-2
v_call: TRBV2
cdr3_aa: CASRFTSGELFF
cdr3_nt: TGTGCCAGCAGATTTACATCCGGGGAGCTGTTTTTT

d_call: TRBD1
clone_size: few
j_call: TRBJ2-7
v_call: TRBV4-1
cdr3_aa: CASSPRTGFNYEQYF
cdr3_nt: TGCGCCAGCAGCCCTCGGACAGGGTTTAACTACGAGCAGTACTTC

d_call: TRBD1
clone_size: NA
j_call: TRBJ1-6
v_call: TRBV28
cdr3_aa: CASSLATGWSPLHF
cdr3_nt: TGTGCCAGCAGTTTGGCGACAGGGTGGTCACCCCTCCACTTT

d_call: NA
clone_size: NA
j_call: TRBJ1-3
v_call: TRBV6-1
cdr3_aa: CASSEVPNAGNTIYF
cdr3_nt: TGTGCCAGCAGTGAAGTGCCTAACGCGGGAAACACCATATATTTT

d_call: NA
clone_size: NA
j_call: TRBJ1-3
v_call: TRBV11-2
cdr3_aa: CASSLEGTIYF
cdr3_nt: TGTGCCAGCAGCTTAGAGGGGACCATATATTTT

d_call: NA
clone_size: few
j_call: TRBJ1-5
v_call: TRBV2
cdr3_aa: CASSGPTDNQPQHF
cdr3_nt: TGTGCCAGCAGTGGGCCTACAGACAATCAGCCCCAGCATTTT

d_call: TRBD2
clone_size: NA
j_call: TRBJ2-2
v_call: TRBV6-5
cdr3_aa: CASSSGRGIRLF
cdr3_nt: TGTGCCAGCAGTTCAGGGCGGGGGATCAGGCTTTTT

d_call: TRBD2
clone_size: once
j_call: TRBJ2-2
v_call: TRBV7-2
cdr3_aa: CASSASGGAGTGELFF
cdr3_nt: TGTGCCAGCAGCGCTAGCGGGGGGGCCGGGACCGGGGAGCTGTTTTTT

d_call: NA
clone_size: NA
j_call: TRBJ1-6
v_call: TRBV5-6
cdr3_aa: CASSLGLGTSPLHF
cdr3_nt: TGTGCCAGCAGCTTGGGGCTTGGGACTTCACCCCTCCACTTT

d_call: NA
clone_size: NA
j_call: TRBJ2-3
v_call: TRBV6-5
cdr3_aa: CASSPKGGRTDTQYF
cdr3_nt: TGTGCCAGCAGTCCCAAGGGGGGCCGCACAGATACGCAGTATTTT

d_call: NA
clone_size: once
j_call: TRBJ1-4
v_call: TRBV5-1
cdr3_aa: CASSLTGRSWEKLFF
cdr3_nt: TGCGCCAGCAGCTTGACGGGACGGAGTTGGGAGAAACTGTTTTTT

d_call: NA
clone_size: NA
j_call: TRBJ2-1
v_call: TRBV29-1
cdr3_aa: CSASPGDEQFF
cdr3_nt: TGCAGCGCCTCCCCTGGAGATGAGCAGTTCTTC

d_call: NA
clone_size: NA
j_call: TRBJ2-6
v_call: TRBV5-1
cdr3_aa: CASNTGQGVSSGANVLTF
cdr3_nt: TGCGCCAGCAATACCGGACAAGGAGTTTCCTCTGGGGCCAACGTCCTGACTTTC

d_call: TRBD1
clone_size: once
j_call: TRBJ2-3
v_call: TRBV2
cdr3_aa: CATQTGGGTQYF
cdr3_nt: TGTGCCACGCAGACAGGGGGGGGTACGCAGTATTTT

d_call: TRBD2
clone_size: NA
j_call: TRBJ2-7
v_call: TRBV10-1
cdr3_aa: CASSGGAEQYF
cdr3_nt: TGCGCCAGCAGCGGGGGGGCCGAGCAGTACTTC

d_call: NA
clone_size: NA
j_call: TRBJ2-2
v_call: TRBV10-3
cdr3_aa: CAISDPGIANTGELFF
cdr3_nt: TGTGCCATCAGTGACCCAGGAATCGCGAACACCGGGGAGCTGTTTTTT

d_call: NA
clone_size: NA
j_call: TRBJ2-1
v_call: TRBV4-2
cdr3_aa: CASSQGTQGFGRGTRNEQFF
cdr3_nt: TGTGCCAGCAGCCAAGGAACCCAAGGCTTTGGAAGAGGAACACGCAATGAGCAGTTCTTC

d_call: NA
clone_size: NA
j_call: TRBJ1-2
v_call: TRBV4-2
cdr3_aa: CASSQAEVYYGYTF
cdr3_nt: TGTGCCAGCAGCCAAGCGGAGGTGTACTATGGCTACACCTTC

d_call: TRBD2
clone_size: NA
j_call: TRBJ2-5
v_call: TRBV5-4
cdr3_aa: CASSPGRDYLRTQYF
cdr3_nt: TGTGCCAGCAGCCCCGGGCGGGACTACTTGCGGACCCAGTACTTC

d_call: NA
clone_size: NA
j_call: TRBJ1-1
v_call: TRBV7-8
cdr3_aa: CASSLGLPEDTEAFF
cdr3_nt: TGTGCCAGCAGCCTGGGACTCCCAGAGGACACTGAAGCTTTCTTT

d_call: TRBD2
clone_size: NA
j_call: TRBJ2-3
v_call: TRBV5-1
cdr3_aa: CASSAGTSVNPYTDTQYF
cdr3_nt: TGCGCCAGCAGCGCCGGGACTAGCGTAAATCCGTACACAGATACGCAGTATTTT

d_call: TRBD1
clone_size: NA
j_call: TRBJ1-2
v_call: TRBV10-3
cdr3_aa: CAINRQGQGYTF
cdr3_nt: TGTGCCATCAACCGACAGGGTCAAGGCTACACCTTC

d_call: NA
clone_size: NA
j_call: TRBJ1-2
v_call: TRBV7-8
cdr3_aa: CASSLEAGGYGYTF
cdr3_nt: TGTGCCAGCAGCTTAGAAGCGGGAGGCTATGGCTACACCTTC

d_call: NA
clone_size: NA
j_call: TRBJ1-5
v_call: TRBV19
cdr3_aa: CASTPGRGNGQPQHF
cdr3_nt: TGTGCCAGTACCCCGGGGAGGGGAAATGGTCAGCCCCAGCATTTT

d_call: TRBD1
clone_size: NA
j_call: TRBJ2-7
v_call: TRBV6-1
cdr3_aa: CATDRASYEQYF
cdr3_nt: TGTGCCACAGACAGGGCTTCCTACGAGCAGTACTTC

d_call: NA
clone_size: NA
j_call: TRBJ2-2
v_call: TRBV12-2
cdr3_aa: CASRLWTGEIDTGELFF
cdr3_nt: TGTGCAAGTCGCTTATGGACAGGTGAAATAGACACCGGGGAGCTGTTTTTT

d_call: NA
clone_size: once
j_call: TRBJ2-5
v_call: TRBV11-2
cdr3_aa: CASSLRQIVETQYF
cdr3_nt: TGTGCCAGCAGCTTAAGACAGATTGTAGAGACCCAGTACTTC

d_call: NA
clone_size: few
j_call: TRBJ1-2
v_call: TRBV19
cdr3_aa: CASSIQGEGDYGYTF
cdr3_nt: TGTGCCAGTAGTATTCAAGGGGAAGGGGACTATGGCTACACCTTC

d_call: NA
clone_size: NA
j_call: TRBJ2-1
v_call: TRBV2
cdr3_aa: CASSASEEQFF
cdr3_nt: TGTGCCAGCAGTGCATCCGAGGAGCAGTTCTTC

d_call: NA
clone_size: NA
j_call: TRBJ1-2
v_call: TRBV4-1
cdr3_aa: CASSQASYGYTF
cdr3_nt: TGCGCCAGCAGCCAGGCTTCATATGGCTACACCTTC

d_call: NA
clone_size: once
j_call: TRBJ1-2
v_call: TRBV7-9
cdr3_aa: CASSLPPSTDGYTF
cdr3_nt: TGTGCCAGCAGCCTACCGCCCTCGACAGATGGCTACACCTTC

d_call: TRBD1
clone_size: NA
j_call: TRBJ2-2
v_call: TRBV5-1
cdr3_aa: CASSRGQPNTGELFF
cdr3_nt: TGCGCCAGCAGCCGGGGACAGCCGAACACCGGGGAGCTGTTTTTT

d_call: NA
clone_size: NA
j_call: TRBJ1-5
v_call: TRBV10-3
cdr3_aa: CAIRDSNNQPQHF
cdr3_nt: TGTGCCATCAGGGACAGCAACAATCAGCCCCAGCATTTT

d_call: NA
clone_size: NA
j_call: TRBJ2-2
v_call: TRBV5-1
cdr3_aa: CASSPAATGELFF
cdr3_nt: TGCGCCAGCTCCCCCGCCGCCACCGGGGAGCTGTTTTTT

d_call: NA
clone_size: few
j_call: TRBJ1-2
v_call: TRBV9
cdr3_aa: CASSVDSSNYGYTF
cdr3_nt: TGTGCCAGCAGCGTAGATTCCTCTAACTATGGCTACACCTTC

d_call: NA
clone_size: many
j_call: TRBJ1-2
v_call: TRBV4-2
cdr3_aa: CASSQDSRSYGYTF
cdr3_nt: TGTGCCAGCAGCCAAGATTCAAGGTCCTATGGCTACACCTTC